The table lists the clone carrying this T cell receptor beta chain with a count of one. One end of the junction does not line up with germline, which may come from a read error. This record belongs to a study of control samples from healthy donors and cancer patients. There are 15 residues in the CDR3. CDR1 is ENHRY, CDR2 SYGVKD, per germline. Repertoires were generated with immunoSEQ multiplex PCR, while TCRdb's copy carries only in-frame clones and drops some. The sample shows 150,000 or so clones, 93% of them seen only once. The V call is TRBV10-3, the J call TRBJ1-6; D may be TRBD1 (5 bases). Sequencing input: blood. The source of this sequence is a man between 18 and 35 years old in good health. CDR3 sequence: CAIRGASSYNSPLHF. The CDR3 coding sequence is TGTGCGATCAGAGGGGCGAGCTCCTATAATTCACCCCTCCACTTT.